One and the same sample provided the 12 T cell receptor beta chains below, sequenced in a study of response to subunit inactivated influenza vaccine (dated by TCRdb to between 2017 and 2018). The method was RT-PCR. TCRdb shows the sequencer as Illumina HiSeq 2500. Using fastp trimming at Q25 and MiXCR clonotype assembly, TCRdb reanalyzed the public sequencing data and kept in-frame beta chains. Duplicate CDR3 protein sequences are folded into a single record with the most common DNA and genes. For this sample the table gives roughly 700,000 distinct CDR3 sequences, of which roughly 13% were detected only once. Clones ranked in the top ten supply less than 9% of the sample. The sequences come from PBMCs from blood, collected 14 to 15 days before vaccination. Receptors were obtained from a man aged 45-65 years who received an inactivated influenza vaccine. Donor details come from another sample of the same person, matched by shared clones.

The CDR3 coding sequence is TGTGCCAGCAGTTCTACAGGGGGGGTCTGGATTCAGTACTTC. Protein sequence: CASSSTGGVWIQYF. The rearrangement joins TRBV27 to TRBJ2-4, with D possibly being TRBD1 (8 bases). CDR3 length equals 14 residues. V shed 4 bases and J shed 10 bases, with 17 bases lying between them. Germline CDR1 is MNHEY and CDR2 is SMNVEV (reference sequence).

The chain joins TRBV7-2 to TRBJ2-4; D not certain. The CDR3 is 15 residues long. Trimming took 2 bases from V and 0 from J, leaving 8 bases between them. Germline lookup yields CDR1 SGHTA and CDR2 FQGNSA. CDR3 nucleotide sequence: TGTGCCAGCAGCTTAACAGTAGTAGCCAAAAACATTCAGTACTTC. Translation: CASSLTVVAKNIQYF.

The rearrangement links TRBV6-2 or TRBV6-3 to TRBJ2-1; D is ambiguous. The V end was cut by 10 bases, the J end by 2 bases, with 9 bases between. Germline CDR1 reads MNHEY; CDR2 reads SVGEGT. This CDR3 has 12 residues. CDR3 amino acids: CATGRAYNEQFF. The DNA of the CDR3 is TGTGCCACTGGCCGCGCCTACAATGAGCAGTTCTTC.

This clonotype has a count of ten or more. V gene TRBV27 combines with J gene TRBJ1-2; maybe TRBD1 (5 bases). Trimming took off 3 bases at V and 4 bases at J, with 18 bases between the two ends. Germline values: CDR1 MNHEY, CDR2 SMNVEV (reference sequence). The CDR3 is 16 amino acids. The CDR3 DNA reads as TGTGCCAGCAGTTTTGGGGACCCCAACTCGAGCTATGGCTACACCTTC. Residues: CASSFGDPNSSYGYTF.

This clonotype has only a few counts. V gene TRBV4-1 combines with J gene TRBJ2-5; TRBD2 is a possible D gene (6 bases). Trimming took 4 bases from V and 5 from J, leaving 20 bases between them. The CDR3 covers 16 residues. CDR1 MGHRA and CDR2 YSYEKL come from the germline V gene. The CDR3 DNA reads as TGCGCCAGCAGCCGGGGAAGGGATGCGGGGACCGAGACCCAGTACTTC. This translates into CASSRGRDAGTETQYF.

This clonotype was seen ten or more times. V is TRBV4-2 and J is TRBJ2-1; 8 bases match TRBD1. With V trimmed by 3 bases and J by 7 bases, 5 bases remained unmatched. The V gene's germline CDR1 is LGHNA and CDR2 YNFKEQ. This CDR3 comprises 14 residues. As DNA, the CDR3 is TGTGCCAGCAGCCAGGCACAGGGGGGAAATGAGCAGTTCTTC. This sequence encodes CASSQAQGGNEQFF.

V and J are TRBV20-1 and TRBJ1-6; 8 nucleotides align to TRBD1. Germline-derived CDR1 and CDR2 are DFQATT and SNEGSKA (reference sequence). There are 16 residues in the CDR3. V shed 2 bases and J 6 bases; nucleotides not matched to a gene: 9. The CDR3 coding sequence is TGCAGTGCTAGACACAAGGACAGGGTTAGTAATTCACCCCTCCACTTT. Amino acids: CSARHKDRVSNSPLHF.

The genes are TRBV20-1 and TRBJ2-3; TRBD1 or TRBD2 may be the D gene (5 bases each). The CDR3 spans 17 residues. V shed 6 bases and J shed 1 base, with 23 bases lying between them. Germline V gene sequence: CDR1 DFQATT, CDR2 SNEGSKA (reference sequence). In DNA form, the CDR3 reads TGCAGTGCGAGCCGTCTATTTGGGACCTCTCGCACAGATACGCAGTATTTT. This translates into CSASRLFGTSRTDTQYF.

The rearrangement links TRBV28 to TRBJ2-7; the D gene is possibly TRBD2 (6 bases). The CDR3 contains 14 residues. Per germline, CDR1 MDHEN and CDR2 SYDVKM. The germline V and J ends were trimmed by 2 bases and 3 bases, with 11 bases remaining between them. The CDR3 reads CASSLRGWVYEQYF. In DNA, the CDR3 is TGTGCCAGCAGTTTACGGGGGTGGGTCTACGAGCAGTACTTC.

The table lists this clonotype with many counts. The chain carries TRBV2 and TRBJ2-1; TRBD2 matches 11 bases. There are 15 residues in the CDR3. Germline values: CDR1 SNHLY, CDR2 FYNNEI. V lost 8 bases and J lost 2; bases outside the gene matches: 5. The CDR3 region is CASRGLAGPYNEQFF. As DNA, the CDR3 is TGTGCCAGCCGTGGACTAGCGGGCCCCTACAATGAGCAGTTCTTC.

The chain combines TRBV7-9 with TRBJ1-1; possibly TRBD1 for D (5 bases). Trimming took off 1 base at V and 0 bases at J, with 12 bases between the two ends. CDR1 and CDR2 (germline): SEHNR, FQNEAQ (reference sequence). The CDR3 is 16 residues long. CDR3 nucleotide sequence: TGTGCCAGCAGCTTAGTAATTGGCAGGGTGAACACTGAAGCTTTCTTT. It yields the protein CASSLVIGRVNTEAFF.

The gene calls are TRBV7-3 and TRBJ2-2; possibly TRBD2 for D (6 bases). The CDR3 is 14 amino acids. V was trimmed by 5 bases and J by 6 bases, leaving 13 bases between them. Looked up from germline, CDR1 is SGHTA and CDR2 is FQGTGA. This chain's CDR3 is CASSMGERAGELFF. CDR3 in DNA: TGTGCCAGCAGCATGGGGGAGCGGGCCGGGGAGCTGTTTTTT.